Shown below are 29 T cell receptor beta chains from a single sample sequenced in a study of radiotherapy plus CTLA-4 blockade in lung cancer. Libraries were prepared by immunoSEQ multiplex PCR; TCRdb keeps only in-frame clonotypes and omits some of them. The top ten hold over 15% of the sample, which has tens of thousands of clones, around nine tenths seen once. This material consisted of peripheral blood, taken from a patient treated with radiotherapy plus ipilimumab. Receptors were obtained from a human donor with non-small cell lung cancer that progressed on radiotherapy plus ipilimumab.

This clone was counted a single time. The J gene is TRBJ1-1, the V gene TRBV6-1; D not certain. V dropped 6 bases and J dropped 0 bases, with 11 bases sitting between them. The CDR3 has 14 amino acids. From germline, CDR1 is MNHNS and CDR2 SASEGT. The CDR3 region has the DNA TGTGCCAGCAGGACGGGCCGTTTGAACACTGAAGCTTTCTTT. Translated: CASRTGRLNTEAFF.

CDR3 in DNA: TGTGCCATCTCCGGGACAGGGGGCCCAGATACGCAGTATTTT. As protein: CAISGTGGPDTQYF. This chain uses TRBV10-3 with TRBJ2-3, with 12 positions matching TRBD1. Germline V gives CDR1 ENHRY, CDR2 SYGVKD. The CDR3 is 14 amino acids. J was trimmed by 4 bases and V by 8 bases; bases with no gene match: 4.

V gene TRBV7-2 combines with J gene TRBJ2-3, with TRBD2 matching 10 bases. Germline V CDR1 and CDR2: SGHTA, FQGNSA. This CDR3 region has 14 residues. Trimming removed 4 bases from V and 7 bases from J; junction bases left unmatched: 5. The CDR3 DNA is TGTGCCAGCAGCTCATCTAGCGGGAGTTATACGCAGTATTTT. As protein: CASSSSSGSYTQYF.

This chain uses TRBV5-4 with TRBJ2-7, with TRBD2 matching 8 bases. J was trimmed by 0 bases and V by 4 bases; bases with no gene match: 12. CDR1 is SGHNT, CDR2 YYREEE, per germline (reference sequence). This CDR3 region has 17 residues. CDR3 amino acids: CASSPQRLAPSSYEQYF. CDR3 in DNA: TGTGCCAGCAGCCCGCAACGACTAGCGCCAAGCTCCTACGAGCAGTACTTC.

The V and J genes are TRBV4-2 and TRBJ2-2; 7 nucleotides align to TRBD1. Looked up from germline, CDR1 is LGHNA and CDR2 is YNFKEQ. J was trimmed by 6 bases and V by 0 bases; bases with no gene match: 7. The CDR3 is made up of 16 amino acids. The DNA for the CDR3 is TGTGCCAGCAGCCAAGATGAGGGGGCCCTTTCCGGGGAGCTGTTTTTT. Translating it yields CASSQDEGALSGELFF.

This clone was counted only a few times. This chain uses TRBV5-1 with TRBJ1-1; 7 nucleotides agree with TRBD1. Germline V lookup: CDR1 SGHRS, CDR2 YFSETQ. Losses at the gene ends were 5 bases for V and 2 bases for J; bases not matched to a gene: 6. The CDR3 spans 14 residues. DNA of the CDR3: TGCGCCAGCAGACTGGGACAGTTTAACACTGAAGCTTTCTTT. It encodes CASRLGQFNTEAFF.

The rearrangement links TRBV5-6 to TRBJ2-5, with D perhaps matching TRBD1 (6 bases). V was cut by 0 bases and J by 3 bases, with 6 bases left in between. This CDR3 has 13 residues. Germline lookup yields CDR1 SGHDT and CDR2 YYEEEE. The CDR3 DNA follows: TGTGCCAGCAGCTTGGACAGGGAAGAGACCCAGTACTTC. Protein product: CASSLDREETQYF.

The rearrangement uses TRBV2 and TRBJ1-3, with a tentative D call TRBD1 (5 bases). V was trimmed by 6 bases and J by 2 bases, leaving 14 bases between them. The germline V gene has CDR1 SNHLY and CDR2 FYNNEI. The CDR3 loop spans 15 amino acids. CDR3 residues: CASSENGAAGNTIYF. In nucleotides, the CDR3 is TGTGCCAGCAGCGAGAATGGGGCAGCTGGAAACACCATATATTTT.

CDR3 residues: CASSPLAGAYNEQFF. As DNA, the CDR3 is TGTGCCAGCAGCCCTCTAGCGGGAGCCTACAATGAGCAGTTCTTC. The chain employs TRBV28 and TRBJ2-1, with TRBD2 matching over 10 bases. V trimming: 6 bases; J trimming: 2 bases; junction bases outside the gene matches: 4. This CDR3 has 15 residues. The germline V gene has CDR1 MDHEN and CDR2 SYDVKM.

This clone came up once. CDR3 sequence (DNA): TGCAGCGTAGCGGTCGACAGGGGGCTCGGACAGCCCCAGCATTTT. Its translation is CSVAVDRGLGQPQHF. The V and J genes are TRBV29-1 and TRBJ1-5, with 10 bases matching TRBD1. This CDR3 is 15 amino acids long. Germline values: CDR1 SQVTM, CDR2 ANQGSEA. Losses at the gene ends were 6 bases for V and 7 bases for J; bases not matched to a gene: 12. The variable domain in full, completed from reference TRBV29-1 and TRBJ1-5, reads SAVISQKPSRDICQRGTSLTIQCQVDSQVTMMFWYRQQPGQSLTLIATANQGSEATYESGFVIDKFPISRPNLTFSTLTVSNMSPEDSSIYLCSVAVDRGLGQPQHFGDGTRLSIL.

The gene calls are TRBV11-2 and TRBJ2-1, with 8 bases lining up with TRBD2. The CDR3 is made up of 17 amino acids. J gave up 6 bases and V 1 base, and 11 bases lay outside the gene matches. Germline V gives CDR1 SGHAT, CDR2 FQNNGV. Here the CDR3 DNA reads TGTGCCAGCAGCTTAGGACCCGGGGCGGGGGGCCCCAATGAGCAGTTCTTC. Translated: CASSLGPGAGGPNEQFF.

The chain is built from TRBV7-2 and TRBJ2-1; the match to TRBD2 covers 10 bases. Germline CDR1 is SGHTA and CDR2 is FQGNSA. The CDR3 is 17 residues long. V shed 5 bases and J 2 bases; nucleotides not matched to a gene: 9. The CDR3 loop reads CASSRGASGGAYNEQFF. For the CDR3, the DNA is TGTGCCAGCAGCCGGGGGGCTAGCGGGGGTGCCTACAATGAGCAGTTCTTC.

The table lists this clone with a few counts. The V call is TRBV4-3, the J call TRBJ2-2; D is unresolved. V lost 3 bases and J 7 bases, leaving 9 bases between the germline ends. This CDR3 contains 13 residues. Germline CDR1 LGHNA, CDR2 YSLEER. The DNA of the CDR3 is TGCGCCAGCAGCCAGATGGTTGTCGGGGAGCTGTTTTTT. Translation: CASSQMVVGELFF.

This chain connects TRBV30 to TRBJ2-3; 9 bases match TRBD2. Trimming took 0 bases from V and 0 from J; bases not matched to a gene: 13. Germline CDR1 reads GTSNPN; CDR2 reads SVGIG (reference sequence). CDR3 length equals 19 residues. CDR3 protein: CAWSVEFGLAGRSTDTQYF. In DNA, the CDR3 is TGTGCCTGGAGTGTAGAGTTTGGGCTAGCGGGAAGAAGCACAGATACGCAGTATTTT.

The V gene is TRBV18, the J gene TRBJ1-1; possible D gene TRBD1, 6 bases. V was pared by 5 bases and J by 5 bases, with 15 bases between. This CDR3 has 14 residues. CDR1 and CDR2 from the germline V gene are KGHSH and LQKENI. The CDR3 loop reads CASSNREGGTEAFF. CDR3 in DNA: TGTGCCAGCTCAAACAGGGAGGGAGGTACTGAAGCTTTCTTT.

This clone was counted between two and nine times. CDR3 protein: CASSPAGTSGGASGANVLTF. The CDR3 bases are TGCGCCAGCAGCCCGGCGGGGACTAGCGGGGGGGCCTCTGGGGCCAACGTCCTGACTTTC. The chain links TRBV5-1 to TRBJ2-6, with TRBD2 matching over 16 bases. Trimming took 4 bases from V and 0 from J; bases not matched to a gene: 7. There are 20 residues in the CDR3. Germline values: CDR1 SGHRS, CDR2 YFSETQ.

J is TRBJ1-3 and V is TRBV7-9; no clear D gene. The CDR3 runs 13 residues. The V and J ends lost 7 bases and 4 bases respectively, with 11 bases between them. Germline V lookup: CDR1 SEHNR, CDR2 FQNEAQ (reference sequence). The DNA of the CDR3 is TGTGCCAGCATCAAAAAATCGGGAAACACCATATATTTT. It is translated as CASIKKSGNTIYF. The whole variable domain, remainder taken from reference TRBV7-9 and TRBJ1-3, is DTGVSQNPRHKITKRGQNVTFRCDPISEHNRLYWYRQTLGQGPEFLTYFQNEAQLEKSRLLSDRFSAERPKGSFSTLEIQRTEQGDSAMYLCASIKKSGNTIYFGEGSWLTVV.

The chain joins TRBV6-4 to TRBJ2-3, with TRBD2 as a possible D gene (5 bases). Germline lookup yields CDR1 MRHNA and CDR2 SNTAGT. There are 13 residues in the CDR3. Trimming shortened V by 0 bases and J by 10 bases, and 11 bases separated the two germline ends. CDR3 in amino acids: CASSDSVAGPQYF. In nucleotides, the CDR3 is TGTGCCAGCAGTGACTCGGTGGCGGGCCCGCAGTATTTT.

The chain employs TRBV30 and TRBJ2-1; D possibly uses TRBD1 or TRBD2 (5 bases each). Germline V gene sequence: CDR1 GTSNPN, CDR2 SVGIG (reference sequence). V dropped 1 base and J dropped 4 bases, with 11 bases sitting between them. The CDR3 covers 14 residues. The CDR3 DNA reads as TGTGCCTGGAGTGGGGGGTTTCAGTACAATGAGCAGTTCTTC. This encodes CAWSGGFQYNEQFF.

Details on this clone: The CDR3 ends on some other residue instead of the conserved phenylalanine or tryptophan, so this is likely a read error. The DNA is omitted, as the CDR3 cannot be located on it reliably, and the CDR3 follows TCRdb's listing. V usage is TRBV6-4 and J usage is TRBJ1-2; whether TRBD1, the table's D call, matches the DNA was not checked. Germline assignment: CDR1 MRHNA and CDR2 SNTAGT. The CDR3 length is 13 residues, termini included. The CDR3 is CASDRQDRVLFAV.

V and J are TRBV4-3 and TRBJ2-1, with 9 nucleotides matching TRBD2. There are 16 residues in the CDR3. Trimming cost V 0 bases and J 9 bases; bases outside gene matches: 9. In germline, CDR1 is LGHNA, CDR2 YSLEER. The CDR3 reads CASSQDRSGGTSEQFF. Here the CDR3 DNA reads TGCGCCAGCAGCCAAGATCGGAGCGGGGGGACGAGTGAGCAGTTCTTC.

This rearrangement joins TRBV5-6 to TRBJ2-7, with 7 bases lining up with TRBD1. Per the germline V gene, CDR1 is SGHDT and CDR2 is YYEEEE. This CDR3 has 16 residues. The J segment lost 3 bases and the V segment lost 1 base, leaving 10 bases of the junction unmatched. The DNA for the CDR3 is TGTGCCAGCAGCTTGATATTGGCAGGGGGACACTACGAGCAGTACTTC. Protein product: CASSLILAGGHYEQYF.

This clone appeared a single time. V usage is TRBV4-1 and J usage is TRBJ2-3, with TRBD2 matching 7 bases. CDR3 length equals 16 residues. Germline CDR1 MGHRA, CDR2 YSYEKL. The ends lost 1 base at V and 2 bases at J; junction bases unmatched: 6. The CDR3 loop is CASSQVWGGVTDTQYF. The CDR3 nucleotides read TGCGCCAGCAGCCAAGTGTGGGGGGGGGTCACAGATACGCAGTATTTT.

This chain links TRBV5-8 with TRBJ1-2; 7 bases are shared with TRBD1. From germline, CDR1 is SGHTS and CDR2 YDEGEE. The CDR3 has 13 residues. Trimming removed 4 bases from V and 2 bases from J; junction bases left unmatched: 2. The CDR3 DNA reads as TGTGCCAGCAGCAAGACAGGGAACTATGGCTACACCTTC. As protein: CASSKTGNYGYTF.

This chain joins TRBV5-4 and TRBJ2-3; D is possibly TRBD1 (6 bases). CDR3 length: 11 residues. In germline, CDR1 is SGHNT, CDR2 YYREEE (reference sequence). V shed 4 bases and J shed 9 bases, with 9 bases lying between them. The CDR3 loop is CASSQGGTQYF. Here the CDR3 DNA reads TGTGCCAGCAGCCAAGGGGGAACGCAGTATTTT.

The chain couples TRBV7-7 to TRBJ1-1; the D is unclear. CDR3 length equals 13 residues. V shed 0 bases and J shed 2 bases, with 4 bases lying between them. Germline values: CDR1 SSHAT, CDR2 FNYEAQ (reference sequence). The CDR3 sequence is CASSLAANTEAFF. CDR3 nucleotides: TGTGCCAGCAGCTTAGCGGCAAACACTGAAGCTTTCTTT.

This clone was recorded once. The genes are TRBV7-2 and TRBJ1-6, with D perhaps TRBD1 (5 bases). This CDR3 contains 14 residues. The germline V and J ends were trimmed by 5 bases and 7 bases, with 12 bases remaining between them. Germline V gene sequence: CDR1 SGHTA, CDR2 FQGNSA. The CDR3 sequence is CASSHRDGNSPLHF. The CDR3 DNA is TGTGCCAGCAGCCACCGGGACGGGAATTCACCCCTCCACTTT.

This rearrangement joins TRBV29-1 to TRBJ1-2; TRBD1 matches 8 bases. This CDR3 region has 13 residues. CDR1 and CDR2 (germline): SQVTM, ANQGSEA. The V segment lost 5 bases and the J segment 4 bases; nucleotides outside the gene matches: 6. CDR3 protein: CSVTTGGGYGYTF. The CDR3, as DNA: TGCAGCGTTACAACAGGGGGGGGCTATGGCTACACCTTC.

This clone was detected once. The chain couples TRBV30 to TRBJ2-4; no clear D gene. Trimming removed 2 bases from V and 2 bases from J, with 10 bases in between. This CDR3 region has 14 residues. CDR1 is GTSNPN, CDR2 SVGIG, per germline (reference sequence). Here the CDR3 DNA reads TGTGCCTGGAGTCCGCCTGGGACCAAAAACATTCAGTACTTC. It encodes CAWSPPGTKNIQYF.